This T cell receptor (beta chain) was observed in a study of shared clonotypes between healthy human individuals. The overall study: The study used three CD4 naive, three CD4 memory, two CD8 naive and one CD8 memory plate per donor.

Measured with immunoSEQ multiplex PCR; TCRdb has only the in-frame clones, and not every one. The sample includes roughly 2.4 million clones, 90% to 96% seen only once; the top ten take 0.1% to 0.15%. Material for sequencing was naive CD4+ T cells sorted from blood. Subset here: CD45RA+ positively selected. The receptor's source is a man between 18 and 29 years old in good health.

The CDR3 bases are TGTGCCAGTAGTGCCAGGTCGAGGGGCAATCAGCCCCAGCATTTT. Amino acid sequence: CASSARSRGNQPQHF. This sequence joins TRBV19 and TRBJ1-5; no reliable D call. The ends were cut back, 5 bases at V and 2 bases at J, with 13 bases in the middle. The CDR3 extends over 15 amino acids. CDR1 LNHDA and CDR2 SQIVND come from the germline V gene (reference sequence).